This TCR beta chain comes out of a study of a mutant IDH1 vaccine in newly diagnosed glioma. About the study: Most had both radiotherapy and temozolomide beforehand; others had only one.

Produced via immunoSEQ multiplex PCR; TCRdb's table is partial and in-frame only. Of about 38,000 clones listed, 70% to 80% were seen once; the top ten hold less than 6.5%. Time point indicated: week 5, during vaccination. A 20-mer mutant IDH1 peptide at 300 ug was injected subcutaneously with topical imiquimod. The germline V gene encodes CDR1 SGHRS and CDR2 YFSETQ. This CDR3 spans 16 amino acids. Deletions cut 3 bases from V and 6 bases from J, with 19 bases between. For this clone: The target antigen is unknown.

This TCR was sampled from a man aged 40-49 years with glioma. This material consisted of PBMCs, taken from a glioma patient whose treatment included an IDH1 peptide vaccine. The chain has TRBV5-1 and TRBJ2-4; TRBD1 is a possible D gene (6 bases). CDR3 bases: TGCGCCAGCAGCTCCGAACAGGGTTTTCCCTTAAACATTCAGTACTTC. The encoded protein is CASSSEQGFPLNIQYF. Together with reference TRBV5-1 and TRBJ2-4, the CDR3 gives the full variable domain: KAGVTQTPRYLIKTRGQQVTLSCSPISGHRSVSWYQQTPGQGLQFLFEYFSETQRNKGNFPGRFSGRQFSNSRSEMNVSTLELGDSALYLCASSSEQGFPLNIQYFGAGTRLSVL.